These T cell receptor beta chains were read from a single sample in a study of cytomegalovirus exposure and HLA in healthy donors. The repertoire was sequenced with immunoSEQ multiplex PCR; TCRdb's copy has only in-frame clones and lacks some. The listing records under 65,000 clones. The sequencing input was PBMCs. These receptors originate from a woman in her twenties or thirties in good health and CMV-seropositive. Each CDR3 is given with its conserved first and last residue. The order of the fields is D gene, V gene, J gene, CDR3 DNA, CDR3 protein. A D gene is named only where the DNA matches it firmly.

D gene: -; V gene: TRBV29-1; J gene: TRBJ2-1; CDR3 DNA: TGCAGCGTTCGGAGGACAGAATACAATGAGCAGTTCTTC; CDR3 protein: CSVRRTEYNEQFF
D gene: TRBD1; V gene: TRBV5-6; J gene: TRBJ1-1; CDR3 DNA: TGTGCCAGCAGCTTGAGAACAGGGGGCGGCGCTGAAGCTTTCTTT; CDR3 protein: CASSLRTGGGAEAFF
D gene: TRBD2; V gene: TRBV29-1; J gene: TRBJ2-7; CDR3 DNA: TGCAGCGTTGGGACTAGCTCCTACGAGCAGTACTTC; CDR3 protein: CSVGTSSYEQYF
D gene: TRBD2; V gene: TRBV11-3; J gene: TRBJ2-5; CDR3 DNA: TGTGCCAGCAGCTTAGCTAGCGGGAACGGTGAGACCCAGTACTTC; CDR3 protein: CASSLASGNGETQYF
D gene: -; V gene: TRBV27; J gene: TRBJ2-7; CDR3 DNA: TGTGCCAGCAGTTTTGGCAGGGCCTACGAGCAGTACTTC; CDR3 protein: CASSFGRAYEQYF
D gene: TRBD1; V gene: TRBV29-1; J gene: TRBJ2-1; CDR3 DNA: TGCAGCGTTCGTCCGGGACAGGGTCCCTACAATGAGCAGTTCTTC; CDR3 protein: CSVRPGQGPYNEQFF
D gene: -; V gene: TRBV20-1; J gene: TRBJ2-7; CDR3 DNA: TGCAGTGCTAGGCGTATGGAGCAGTACTTC; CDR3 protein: CSARRMEQYF
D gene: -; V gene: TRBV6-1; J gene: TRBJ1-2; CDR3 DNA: TGTGCCAGCAGTCTTTCTAACTATGGCTACACCTTC; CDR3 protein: CASSLSNYGYTF
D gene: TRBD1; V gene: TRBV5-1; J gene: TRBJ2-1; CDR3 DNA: TGCGCCAGCAGCACAGGGGGCTCCTACAATGAGCAGTTCTTC; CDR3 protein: CASSTGGSYNEQFF
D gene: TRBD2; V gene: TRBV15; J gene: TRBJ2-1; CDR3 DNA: TGTGCCACCAGCAGGACTAGCGGGGGGGTGGACAATGAGCAGTTCTTC; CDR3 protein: CATSRTSGGVDNEQFF
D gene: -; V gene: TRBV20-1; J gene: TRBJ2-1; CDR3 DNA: TGCAGTGCTAGAGAGGGAGGTGAGCAGTTCTTC; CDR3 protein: CSAREGGEQFF
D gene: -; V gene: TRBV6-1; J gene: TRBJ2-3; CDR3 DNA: TGTGCCAGCAGTGATGGATGGAGAGATACGCAGTATTTT; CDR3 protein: CASSDGWRDTQYF
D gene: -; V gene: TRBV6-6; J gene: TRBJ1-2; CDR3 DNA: TGTGCCAGCAGTTACTCGACTCTGGTTGGCTACACCTTC; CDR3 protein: CASSYSTLVGYTF
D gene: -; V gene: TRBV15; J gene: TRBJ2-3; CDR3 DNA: TGTGCCACCAGCAGAGATTCGGTGGATACGCAGTATTTT; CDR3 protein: CATSRDSVDTQYF
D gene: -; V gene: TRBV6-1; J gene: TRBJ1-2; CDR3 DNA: TGTGCCAGCAGTCTAAGGAGGGGAGTGTTGGGCGGCTACACCTTC; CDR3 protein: CASSLRRGVLGGYTF
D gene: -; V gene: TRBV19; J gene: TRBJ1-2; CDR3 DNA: TGTGCCAGTAGTGGACAGACAGCTAACTATGGCTACACCTTC; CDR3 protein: CASSGQTANYGYTF
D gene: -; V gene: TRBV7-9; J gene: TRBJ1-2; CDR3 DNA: TGTGCCAGCAGCCCTTTCCGGACATCCGAAGTTGATGGCTACACCTTC; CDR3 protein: CASSPFRTSEVDGYTF
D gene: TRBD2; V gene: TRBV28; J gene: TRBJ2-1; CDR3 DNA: TGTGCCAGCAGTCAGCGACTAGCGGGAGGCAATGAGCAGTTCTTC; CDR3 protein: CASSQRLAGGNEQFF
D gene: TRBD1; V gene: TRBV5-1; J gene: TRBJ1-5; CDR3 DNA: TGCGCCAGCAGTCCTACAGGGGGACCTTATAGCAATCAGCCCCAGCATTTT; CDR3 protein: CASSPTGGPYSNQPQHF
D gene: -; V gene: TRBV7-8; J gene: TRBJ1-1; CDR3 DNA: TGTGCCAGCAGCTTAGGGACAGAGAACACTGAAGCTTTCTTT; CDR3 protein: CASSLGTENTEAFF
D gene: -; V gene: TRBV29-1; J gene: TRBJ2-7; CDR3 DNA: TGCAGCGTTACAATAAGTGCCTCCTACGAGCAGTACTTC; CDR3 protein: CSVTISASYEQYF
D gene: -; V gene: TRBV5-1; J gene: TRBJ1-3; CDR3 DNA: TGCGCCAGCAGCTTGGCCGCACAGGGAAACACCATATATTTT; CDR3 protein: CASSLAAQGNTIYF
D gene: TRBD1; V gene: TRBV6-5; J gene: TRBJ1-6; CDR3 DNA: TGTGCCAGCAGTTGGGGGACAGGAGGGTCACCCCTCCACTTT; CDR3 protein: CASSWGTGGSPLHF
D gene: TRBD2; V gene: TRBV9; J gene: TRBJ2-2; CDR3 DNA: TGTGCCAGCAGCGTAGAGAGCGGGGGGGCTGCCGGGGAGCTGTTTTTT; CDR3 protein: CASSVESGGAAGELFF
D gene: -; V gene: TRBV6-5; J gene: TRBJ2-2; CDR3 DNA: TGTGCCAGCAGGAGTGGCACCGGGGAGCTGTTTTTT; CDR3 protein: CASRSGTGELFF
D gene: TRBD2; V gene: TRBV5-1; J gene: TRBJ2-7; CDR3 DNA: TGCGCCAGCAGCTTGGACTTGACTAGCGGGGCCTACGAGCAGTACTTC; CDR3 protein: CASSLDLTSGAYEQYF
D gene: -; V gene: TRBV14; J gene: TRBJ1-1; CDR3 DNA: TGTGCCAGCAGCCAAGAACAGATGAACACTGAAGCTTTCTTT; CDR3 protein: CASSQEQMNTEAFF
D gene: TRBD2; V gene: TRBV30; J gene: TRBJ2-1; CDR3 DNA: TGTGCCTGGAGTCAGGGCCTAGCGGACAATGAGCAGTTCTTC; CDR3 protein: CAWSQGLADNEQFF
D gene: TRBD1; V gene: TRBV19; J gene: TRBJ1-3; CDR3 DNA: TGTGCCAGTAGTGCGACAGGGGATCATGGAAACACCATATATTTT; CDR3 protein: CASSATGDHGNTIYF
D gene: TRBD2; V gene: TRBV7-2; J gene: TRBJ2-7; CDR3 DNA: TGTGCCAGCAGCTTTGGACTAGAAGTCTACGAGCAGTACTTC; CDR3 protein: CASSFGLEVYEQYF
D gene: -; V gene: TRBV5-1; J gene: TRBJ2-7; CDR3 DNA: TGCGCCAGCAGCTTCGACAGGCGATACGAGCAGTACTTC; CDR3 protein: CASSFDRRYEQYF
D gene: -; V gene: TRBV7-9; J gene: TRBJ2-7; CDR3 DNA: TGTGCCAGCAGCTCCCATGACTTTTACGAGCAGTACTTC; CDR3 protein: CASSSHDFYEQYF
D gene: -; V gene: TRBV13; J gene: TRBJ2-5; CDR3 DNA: TGTGCCAGCAGCTTAAGTCAGGGTGGGACCCAGTACTTC; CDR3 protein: CASSLSQGGTQYF
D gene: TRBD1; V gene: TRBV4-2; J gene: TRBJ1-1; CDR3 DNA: TGTGCCAGCAGCCAAGATCGGGACAGGGGATTGTCTGAAGCTTTCTTT; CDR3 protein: CASSQDRDRGLSEAFF
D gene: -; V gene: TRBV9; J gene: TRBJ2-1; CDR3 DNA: TGTGCCAGCAGCGTCGAACTAGCCCTCTCCTACAATGAGCAGTTCTTC; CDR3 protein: CASSVELALSYNEQFF
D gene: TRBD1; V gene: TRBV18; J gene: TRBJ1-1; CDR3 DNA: TGTGCCAGCTCACCCGTCCCGGGACAGGGCCAACTGAACACTGAAGCTTTCTTT; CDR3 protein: CASSPVPGQGQLNTEAFF
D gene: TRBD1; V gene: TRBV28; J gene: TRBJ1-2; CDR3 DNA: TGTGCCAGCAGCCTACCCTCACGGACAGGGTCTGGCTACACCTTC; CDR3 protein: CASSLPSRTGSGYTF
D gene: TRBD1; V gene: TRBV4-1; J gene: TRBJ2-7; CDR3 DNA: TGCGCCAGCAGCCGGGACAGGGACTACGAGCAGTACTTC; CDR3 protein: CASSRDRDYEQYF
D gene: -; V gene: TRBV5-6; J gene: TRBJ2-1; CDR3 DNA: TGTGCCAGCAGCGCCGGGACTGTGCAGTTCTTC; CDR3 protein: CASSAGTVQFF
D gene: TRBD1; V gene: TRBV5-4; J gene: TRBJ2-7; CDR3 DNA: TGTGCCAGCAGCCCCGGGACAGGGGCCTACGAGCAGTACTTC; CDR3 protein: CASSPGTGAYEQYF
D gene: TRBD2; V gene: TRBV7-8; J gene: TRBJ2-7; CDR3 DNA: TGTGCCAGCAGCTTAGCTCTTTCTCCTGGCGGGAGTTACGAGCAGTACTTC; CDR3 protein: CASSLALSPGGSYEQYF
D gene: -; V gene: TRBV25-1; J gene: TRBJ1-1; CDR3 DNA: TGTGCCAGCAGTGAATTAAGTTACGGGGGGATGAACACTGAAGCTTTCTTT; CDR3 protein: CASSELSYGGMNTEAFF
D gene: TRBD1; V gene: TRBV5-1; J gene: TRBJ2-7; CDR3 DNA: TGCGCCAGCAGCTTCGACAGGGGGGTCTACGAGCAGTACTTC; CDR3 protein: CASSFDRGVYEQYF
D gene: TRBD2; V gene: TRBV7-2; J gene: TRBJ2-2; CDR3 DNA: TGTGCCAGCAGCACCACTAGCGGGGGGTCCACCGGGGAGCTGTTTTTT; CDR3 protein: CASSTTSGGSTGELFF
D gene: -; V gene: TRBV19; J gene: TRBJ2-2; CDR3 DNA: TGTGCCAGTAGTATAGGCCGTTACAGGGACGGGGAGCTGTTTTTT; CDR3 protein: CASSIGRYRDGELFF
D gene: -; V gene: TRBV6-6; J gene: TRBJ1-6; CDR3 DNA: TGTGCCATCGGTGCTTCTTCCACCTATAATTCACCCCTCCACTTT; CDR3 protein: CAIGASSTYNSPLHF